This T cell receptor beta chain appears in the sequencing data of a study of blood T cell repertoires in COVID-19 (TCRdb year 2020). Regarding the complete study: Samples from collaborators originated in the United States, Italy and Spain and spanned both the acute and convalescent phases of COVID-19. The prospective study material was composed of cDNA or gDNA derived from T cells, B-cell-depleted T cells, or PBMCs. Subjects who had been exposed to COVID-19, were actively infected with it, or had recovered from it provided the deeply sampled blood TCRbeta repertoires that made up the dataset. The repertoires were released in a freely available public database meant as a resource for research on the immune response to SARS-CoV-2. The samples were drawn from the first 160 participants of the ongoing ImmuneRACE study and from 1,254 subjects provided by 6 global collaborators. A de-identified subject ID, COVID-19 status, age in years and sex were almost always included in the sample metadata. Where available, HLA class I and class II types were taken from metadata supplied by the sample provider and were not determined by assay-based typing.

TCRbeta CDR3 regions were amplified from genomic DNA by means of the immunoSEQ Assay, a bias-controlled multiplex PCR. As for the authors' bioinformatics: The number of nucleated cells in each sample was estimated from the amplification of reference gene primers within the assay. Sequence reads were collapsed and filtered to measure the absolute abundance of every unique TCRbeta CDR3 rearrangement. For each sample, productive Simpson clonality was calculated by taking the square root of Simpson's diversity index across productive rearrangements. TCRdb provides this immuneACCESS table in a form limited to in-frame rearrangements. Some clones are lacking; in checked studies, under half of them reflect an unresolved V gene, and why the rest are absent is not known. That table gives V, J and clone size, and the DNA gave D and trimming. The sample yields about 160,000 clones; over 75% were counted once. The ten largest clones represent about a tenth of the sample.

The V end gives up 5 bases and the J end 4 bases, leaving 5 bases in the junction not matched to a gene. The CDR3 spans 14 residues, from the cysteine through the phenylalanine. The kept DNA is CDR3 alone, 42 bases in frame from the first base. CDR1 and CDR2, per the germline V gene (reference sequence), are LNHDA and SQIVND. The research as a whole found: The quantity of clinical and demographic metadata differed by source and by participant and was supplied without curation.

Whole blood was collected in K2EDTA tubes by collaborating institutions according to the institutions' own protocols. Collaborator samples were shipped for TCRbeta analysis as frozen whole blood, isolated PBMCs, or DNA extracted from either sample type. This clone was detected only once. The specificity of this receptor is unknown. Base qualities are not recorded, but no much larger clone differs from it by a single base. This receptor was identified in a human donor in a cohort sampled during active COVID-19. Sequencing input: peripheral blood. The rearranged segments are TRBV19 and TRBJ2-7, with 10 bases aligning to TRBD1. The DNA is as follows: TGTGCCAGTAGTTCCCGGACAGGGGGGTACGAGCAGTACTTC. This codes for CASSSRTGGYEQYF. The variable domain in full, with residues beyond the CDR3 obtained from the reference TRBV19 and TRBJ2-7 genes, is DGGITQSPKYLFRKEGQNVTLSCEQNLNHDAMYWYRQDPGQGLRLIYYSQIVNDFQKGDIAEGYSVSREKKESFPLTVTSAQKNPTAFYLCASSSRTGGYEQYFGPGTRLTVT.